Following are 11 T cell receptor beta chains from one sample sequenced in a study of blood T cells in healthy people across ages. Through a sample-barcoded 5' primer and a J-beta primer mix, a second PCR was run for roughly 7 to 12 cycles. One entry per CDR3 protein results from TCRdb running MiXCR on the 5' RACE reads. The sample has roughly 2 million distinct CDR3 sequences, 40% to 55% seen once; the top ten hold around 2.1%. Material for sequencing was blood. Every receptor here comes from a woman in her 40s in good health.

The J gene is TRBJ2-7, the V gene TRBV6-2 or TRBV6-3; a possible D gene is TRBD1 (5 bases). The CDR3 extends over 18 amino acids. V was clipped by 4 bases and J by 3 bases, with 25 bases between them. The V gene's germline CDR1 is MNHEY and CDR2 SVGEGT. The CDR3 DNA sequence: TGTGCCAGCAGTTTTGGAACAGGTCAACAGGCTGACCTCTACGAGCAGTACTTC. It yields the protein CASSFGTGQQADLYEQYF.

This clonotype was seen only a few times. V and J are TRBV29-1 and TRBJ1-2; D possibly corresponds to TRBD1 (6 bases). V was cut by 2 bases and J by 4 bases, with 8 bases left in between. CDR1 and CDR2 (germline): SQVTM, ANQGSEA. The CDR3 loop spans 12 amino acids. CDR3 nucleotide sequence: TGCAGCGTTGAACCGGGGGCCTATGGCTACACCTTC. It codes for CSVEPGAYGYTF.

In its sample, this clonotype was seen a few times. The rearrangement links TRBV6-2 or TRBV6-3 to TRBJ2-1; D call uncertain. The CDR3 consists of 13 residues. Per the germline V gene, CDR1 is MNHEY and CDR2 is SVGEGT. V shed 0 bases and J shed 5 bases, with 5 bases lying between them. The CDR3 DNA reads TGTGCCAGCAGTTACTCGGCCCACAATGAGCAGTTCTTC. Protein: CASSYSAHNEQFF.

There are a few counts of this clonotype. The chain employs TRBV5-1 and TRBJ2-5, with D unclear. Germline CDR1 and CDR2: SGHRS and YFSETQ. The CDR3 runs to 15 residues. Trimming took off 4 bases at V and 2 bases at J, with 15 bases between the two ends. The CDR3 bases are TGCGCCAGCAGCGGCGGACCGAGCGAACAAGAGACCCAGTACTTC. Amino acid sequence: CASSGGPSEQETQYF.

The rearrangement links TRBV27 to TRBJ1-5; D uncertain. In germline, CDR1 is MNHEY, CDR2 SMNVEV (reference sequence). The V and J ends lost 0 bases and 7 bases respectively, with 10 bases between them. CDR3 length: 14 residues. CDR3 DNA: TGTGCCAGCAGTTTATCGAGGAGTGGGCAGCCCCAGCATTTT. Protein sequence: CASSLSRSGQPQHF.

The V gene is TRBV11-2, the J gene TRBJ1-2, with unresolved D. This CDR3 has 13 amino acids. Germline loops: CDR1 SGHAT, CDR2 FQNNGV. V was trimmed by 5 bases and J by 8 bases, leaving 15 bases between them. The CDR3 DNA is TGTGCCAGCAGCCCAATAGGAGGGAGCGGCTACACCTTC. This translates into CASSPIGGSGYTF.

This clonotype was observed a handful of times. The rearrangement links TRBV12-3 or TRBV12-4 to TRBJ2-1; no definite D call. CDR3 size: 16 residues. V was trimmed by 4 bases and J by 9 bases, leaving 22 bases between them. The CDR3 spells CASSSPPGAPTIEQFF. DNA of the CDR3: TGTGCCAGCAGTTCCCCCCCCGGTGCCCCTACAATTGAGCAGTTCTTC.

This clonotype was counted between two and nine times. The chain is built from TRBV27 and TRBJ1-5; D not certain. The CDR3 contains 15 residues. The V end lost 2 bases, the J end lost 0 bases, and 8 bases lay between the germline ends. Germline assignment: CDR1 MNHEY and CDR2 SMNVEV (reference sequence). In DNA, the CDR3 is TGTGCCAGCAGTTTAGTAGGGAATAGCAATCAGCCCCAGCATTTT. It codes for CASSLVGNSNQPQHF.

This sequence joins TRBV4-2 and TRBJ2-5; 13 bases line up with TRBD2. Germline V gene data show CDR1 as LGHNA and CDR2 as YNFKEQ. The V gene end was trimmed by 1 base and the J gene end by 0 bases; junction bases not matched to a gene: 5. The length of the CDR3 is 18 residues. CDR3 coding DNA: TGTGCCAGCAGCCAAGGACTAGCGGGGGGCGAGTACCAAGAGACCCAGTACTTC. This translates into CASSQGLAGGEYQETQYF.

The chain links TRBV10-3 to TRBJ2-1, with D tentatively TRBD2 (6 bases). Per germline, CDR1 ENHRY and CDR2 SYGVKD. Deletions cut 7 bases from V and 5 bases from J, with 15 bases between. This CDR3 has 14 residues. The CDR3 region is CAITMTGGNNEQFF. CDR3 DNA: TGTGCCATCACTATGACTGGGGGGAACAATGAGCAGTTCTTC.

This clonotype has more than one count but fewer than ten. The chain is built from TRBV12-3 or TRBV12-4 and TRBJ2-1; 9 bases line up with TRBD2. The CDR3 runs 16 residues. V was clipped by 10 bases and J by 0 bases; unmatched bases: 10. The CDR3 loop reads CATRGAGGISYNEQFF. CDR3 sequence (DNA): TGTGCCACCCGCGGAGCGGGGGGCATCTCCTACAATGAGCAGTTCTTC.